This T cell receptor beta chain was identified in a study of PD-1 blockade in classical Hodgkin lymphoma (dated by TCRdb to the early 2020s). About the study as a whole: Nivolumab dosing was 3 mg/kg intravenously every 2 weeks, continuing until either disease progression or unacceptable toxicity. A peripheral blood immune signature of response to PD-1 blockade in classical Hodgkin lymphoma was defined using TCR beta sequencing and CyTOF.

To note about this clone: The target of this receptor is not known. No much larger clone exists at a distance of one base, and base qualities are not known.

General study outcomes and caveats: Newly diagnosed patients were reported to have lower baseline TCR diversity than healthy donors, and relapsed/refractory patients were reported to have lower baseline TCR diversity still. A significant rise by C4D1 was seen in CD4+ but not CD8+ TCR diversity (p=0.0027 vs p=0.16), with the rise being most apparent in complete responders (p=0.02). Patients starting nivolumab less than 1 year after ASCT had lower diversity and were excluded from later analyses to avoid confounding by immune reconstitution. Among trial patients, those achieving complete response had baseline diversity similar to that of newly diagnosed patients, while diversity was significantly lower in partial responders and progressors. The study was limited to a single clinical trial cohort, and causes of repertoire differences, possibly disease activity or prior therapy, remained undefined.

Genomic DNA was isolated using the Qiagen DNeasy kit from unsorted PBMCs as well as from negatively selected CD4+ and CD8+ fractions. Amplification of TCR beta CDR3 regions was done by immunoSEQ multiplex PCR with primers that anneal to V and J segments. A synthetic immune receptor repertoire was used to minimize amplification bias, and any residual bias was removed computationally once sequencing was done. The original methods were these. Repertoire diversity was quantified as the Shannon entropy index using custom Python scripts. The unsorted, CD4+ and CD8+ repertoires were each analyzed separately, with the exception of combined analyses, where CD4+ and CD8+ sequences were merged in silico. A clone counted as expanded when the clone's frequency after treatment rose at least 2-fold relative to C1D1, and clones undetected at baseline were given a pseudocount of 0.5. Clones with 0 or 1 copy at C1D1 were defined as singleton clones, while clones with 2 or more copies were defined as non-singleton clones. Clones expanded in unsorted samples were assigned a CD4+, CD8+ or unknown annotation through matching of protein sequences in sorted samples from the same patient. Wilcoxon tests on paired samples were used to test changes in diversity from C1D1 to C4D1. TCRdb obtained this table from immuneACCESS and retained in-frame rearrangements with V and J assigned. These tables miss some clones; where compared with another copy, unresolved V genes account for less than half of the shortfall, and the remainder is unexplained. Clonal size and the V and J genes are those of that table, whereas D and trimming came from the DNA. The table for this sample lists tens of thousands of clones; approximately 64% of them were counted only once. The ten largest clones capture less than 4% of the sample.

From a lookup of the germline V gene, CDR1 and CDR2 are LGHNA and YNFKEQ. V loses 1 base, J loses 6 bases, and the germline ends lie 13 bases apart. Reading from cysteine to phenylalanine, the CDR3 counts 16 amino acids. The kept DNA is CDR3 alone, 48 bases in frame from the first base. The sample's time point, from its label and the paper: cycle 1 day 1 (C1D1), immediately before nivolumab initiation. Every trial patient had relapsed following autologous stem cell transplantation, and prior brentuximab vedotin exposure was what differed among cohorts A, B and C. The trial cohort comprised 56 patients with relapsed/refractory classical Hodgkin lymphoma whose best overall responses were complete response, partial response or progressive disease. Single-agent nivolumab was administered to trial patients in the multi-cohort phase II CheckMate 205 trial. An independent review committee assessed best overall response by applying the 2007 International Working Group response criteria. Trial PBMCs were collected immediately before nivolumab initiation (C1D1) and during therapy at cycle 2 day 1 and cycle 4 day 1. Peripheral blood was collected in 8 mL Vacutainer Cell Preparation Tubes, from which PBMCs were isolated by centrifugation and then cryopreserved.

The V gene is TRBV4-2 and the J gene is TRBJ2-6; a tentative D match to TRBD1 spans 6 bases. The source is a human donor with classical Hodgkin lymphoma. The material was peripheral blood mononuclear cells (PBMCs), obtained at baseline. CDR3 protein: CASSQVRPGAANVLTF. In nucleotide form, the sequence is TGTGCCAGCAGCCAAGTGCGGCCAGGGGCGGCCAACGTCCTGACTTTC.